This T cell receptor (beta chain) was sequenced during a study of Graves' ophthalmopathy and Graves' hyperthyroidism. As for the study in general: Peripheral blood was gathered at the point of initial diagnosis, before any treatment started.

The TCR beta CDR3 regions underwent amplification from RNA transcripts. First-round RT-PCR with HTBI primers preceded a second-round multiplex PCR. From the multiplex PCR reads, TCRdb called clonotypes with MiXCR, one entry per CDR3 protein. Of almost 400,000 distinct CDR3 sequences listed, about 16% are singletons. Exclusion covered patients with other autoimmune diseases or uncontrolled infections (as well as pregnancy or lactation). This clonotype appeared many times. What it binds is not known. This CDR3 is 13 amino acids long. V lost 1 base, J lost 8 bases, and 6 bases lay in between. The germline V gene has CDR1 SGHTA and CDR2 FQGNSA. Findings of the study overall: A 13-signature model separated ophthalmopathy from stable hyperthyroidism, reaching 85% to 90% sensitivity and roughly 82% specificity cross-validated.

The specimen was peripheral blood. The chain links TRBV7-2 to TRBJ1-6, with a weak D call TRBD1 (5 bases). This sequence was found in a woman between 18 and 29 years old with Graves' ophthalmopathy. Here the CDR3 reads CASSLVGDSPLHF. The CDR3 DNA reads TGTGCCAGCAGCTTAGTGGGGGATTCACCCCTCCACTTT.